The source of this T cell receptor (beta chain) is a study of cytomegalovirus exposure and HLA in healthy donors. Study-level results: First-cohort TCR clusters were later found to tend to co-occur in the 120 or so validation repertoires.

Concerning this clone: Its antigen is still unknown.

The V gene's germline CDR1 is LGHNA and CDR2 YNFKEQ. CDR3 length: 14 amino acids. V was clipped by 3 bases and J by 6 bases; unmatched bases: 3. Here immunoSEQ multiplex PCR was the method, and the copy in TCRdb shows in-frame clones only, minus some. This sample carries a few hundred thousand clones, approximately 90% of them seen once, and the ten largest clones take 0.92%. Sample: PBMCs. The receptor's source is a young woman in good health and CMV-seronegative. The chain combines TRBV4-2 with TRBJ1-4; 8 bases are a match to TRBD1. The CDR3 loop reads CASSQDRDHEKLFF. The CDR3 DNA reads as TGTGCCAGCAGCCAGGACAGGGACCATGAAAAACTGTTTTTT.